This section outlines one T cell receptor beta chain sequence together with its context. The data were taken from a study of shared clonotypes between healthy human individuals. There are 13 residues in the CDR3. Trimming pared 5 bases from V and 6 bases from J, leaving 13 bases between. CDR1 and CDR2 (germline): ENHRY, SYGVKD. Using immunoSEQ multiplex PCR, the repertoire was profiled, and TCRdb retains in-frame clones only, with some absent. The data contain about 2.1 million clones, 90% to 95% of them singletons. Terminally differentiated effector memory CD45RA+ cells were excluded from the naive CD8 cells, which were CD45RO-negative and positively selected for CCR7.

The TCR sequence derives from a man in his late teens or twenties in good health. Some clones in this sample may be carry-over from other donors' samples. Sequenced material: naive CD8+ T cells from PBMCs. The V and J genes are TRBV10-3 and TRBJ1-2; D is possibly TRBD1 (5 bases). Here the CDR3 reads CAISPGPVDGYTF. The CDR3 DNA reads TGTGCCATCAGTCCGGGACCTGTGGATGGCTACACCTTC.